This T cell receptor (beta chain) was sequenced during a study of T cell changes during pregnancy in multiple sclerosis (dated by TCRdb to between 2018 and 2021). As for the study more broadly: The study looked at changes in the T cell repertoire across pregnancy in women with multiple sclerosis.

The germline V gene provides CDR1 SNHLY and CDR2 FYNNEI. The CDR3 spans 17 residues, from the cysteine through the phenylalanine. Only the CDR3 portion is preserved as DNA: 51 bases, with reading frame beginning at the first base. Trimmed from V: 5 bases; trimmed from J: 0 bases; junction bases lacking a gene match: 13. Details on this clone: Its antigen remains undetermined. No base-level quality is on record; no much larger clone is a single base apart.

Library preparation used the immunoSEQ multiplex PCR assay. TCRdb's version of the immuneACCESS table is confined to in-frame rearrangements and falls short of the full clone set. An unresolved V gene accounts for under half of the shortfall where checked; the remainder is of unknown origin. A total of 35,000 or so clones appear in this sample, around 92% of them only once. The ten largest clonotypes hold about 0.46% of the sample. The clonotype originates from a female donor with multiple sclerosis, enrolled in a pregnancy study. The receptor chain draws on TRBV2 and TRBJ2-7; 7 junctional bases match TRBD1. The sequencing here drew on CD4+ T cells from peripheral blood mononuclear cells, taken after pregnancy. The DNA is TGTGCCAGCAGTTATAAAATAATAGGGGGCAGCTCCTACGAGCAGTACTTC. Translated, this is CASSYKIIGGSSYEQYF.